The TCR beta chain described here comes from a study of beta chain features in type 1 diabetes. All of the isolated RNA was reverse transcribed, so expressed TCRB transcripts were sequenced. The data were produced by immunoSEQ multiplex PCR, yet TCRdb's version contains in-frame clones alone and is incomplete. Of about 28,000 clones listed, less than 70% are singletons. Sampling consisted of one heparinised blood draw per donor, averaging approximately 120 mL. Findings of the study overall: Patients' naive, central memory and Treg TCRB repertoires seemed closer to one another than those of healthy donors. Insertions at VDJ junctions were less frequent in type 1 diabetes patients. These patients also deleted more nucleotides at the same junctions. Resolution of whether HLA type affects TCRB rearrangement was not achieved here. Among patients with Type 1 diabetes, TCRB CDR3s were moderately but significantly shorter in every one of the four CD4+ subsets.

The germline V gene has CDR1 SQVTM and CDR2 ANQGSEA. This CDR3 spans 14 amino acids. Turning to this clone: Its specificity is not known.

The J gene is TRBJ2-5, the V gene TRBV29-1; perhaps TRBD2 as D (6 bases). The assigned J gene may be wrong: the sequence end matches TRBJ2-7 better. This receptor was taken from a woman aged 25-40 years with type 1 diabetes. Sequenced: Tregs from blood. The CDR3 loop is CSVAEASDSYEQYF. DNA of the CDR3: TGCAGCGTGGCCGAAGCTAGCGACTCCTACGAGCAGTACTTC.